The subject of this entry is one T cell receptor beta chain. No antigen is known for it. Steroid-refractory graft-versus-host disease after allogeneic hematopoietic cell transplant qualified adults for prospective research-autopsy enrollment. The CDR3 extends over 16 amino acids. Germline CDR1 SGHTA, CDR2 FQGNSA. V was clipped by 5 bases and J by 2 bases; unmatched bases: 7. The source of the sample is a study of tissue T cells after allogeneic stem cell transplantation. Regarding the study as a whole: Only a limited share of tissue TCRs appeared in blood or spleen.

Libraries were prepared by immunoSEQ multiplex PCR; TCRdb keeps only in-frame clonotypes and omits some of them. The repertoire includes about 4,000 clones, around 78% of them detected once, and approximately 10% sits in the top ten. This chain joins TRBV7-2 and TRBJ2-7; 12 bases match TRBD2. The TCR sequence derives from a male patient of 60 years or more with steroid-refractory graft-versus-host disease after an allogeneic stem cell transplant. Some of the T cells might come from the graft donor. Source: esophageal tissue, taken at autopsy. CDR3 in DNA: TGTGCCAGCAGCCAACGGACTAGCGGGGCCGCCTACGAGCAGTACTTC. Residues: CASSQRTSGAAYEQYF.